A single sample is the source of the 9 T cell receptor beta chains below, sequenced in a study of high-grade serous ovarian cancer treatment subgroups. TCRdb keeps only in-frame clones here, not all; method: immunoSEQ multiplex PCR. The sample comprises 18,000 or so clones, around 79% of which are singletons, and about 6% rests with the top ten. Tumor samples were obtained before definitive surgery or chemotherapy. Sequencing used tumor tissue. These receptors were taken from a human donor with high-grade serous ovarian cancer.

The chain is built from TRBV6-1 and TRBJ2-1; D may be TRBD2 (6 bases). This CDR3 region has 15 residues. Looked up from germline, CDR1 is MNHNS and CDR2 is SASEGT. V gave up 6 bases and J gave up 4 bases, with 16 bases separating them. As DNA, the CDR3 is TGTGCCAGCAGGGGGACTGACGTGGGGTACAATGAGCAGTTCTTC. The encoded protein is CASRGTDVGYNEQFF.

This chain links TRBV2 with TRBJ1-2; no clear D gene. Between the trimmed V and J ends, which lost 2 bases and 0 bases, there was a span of 10 bases. Germline-derived CDR1 and CDR2 are SNHLY and FYNNEI. The CDR3 has 15 residues. CDR3 protein: CASSEPLLPNYGYTF. DNA for the CDR3: TGTGCCAGCAGTGAACCCCTCCTTCCTAACTATGGCTACACCTTC. The complete variable domain, with remaining parts taken from reference TRBV2 and TRBJ1-2, reads EPEVTQTPSHQVTQMGQEVILRCVPISNHLYFYWYRQILGQKVEFLVSFYNNEISEKSEIFDDQFSVERPDGSNFTLKIRSTKLEDSAMYFCASSEPLLPNYGYTFGSGTRLTVV.

The rearrangement joins TRBV28 to TRBJ1-2, with 7 bases that match TRBD1. Looked up from germline, CDR1 is MDHEN and CDR2 is SYDVKM. Unmatched junction bases numbered 11, after V lost 8 bases and J lost 8 bases. The CDR3 is 13 amino acids. The CDR3 protein is CASELEGAQGYTF. The CDR3 DNA follows: TGTGCCAGCGAGCTGGAGGGGGCACAAGGCTACACCTTC.

V gene TRBV9 combines with J gene TRBJ2-4; D gene ambiguous. CDR3 length equals 12 residues. CDR1 and CDR2 (germline): SGDLS, YYNGEE. V was clipped by 0 bases and J by 5 bases, with 3 bases between them. CDR3 sequence reads: CASSVEENIQYF. CDR3 bases: TGTGCCAGCAGCGTAGAAGAAAACATTCAGTACTTC.

V usage is TRBV30 and J usage is TRBJ1-5; D uncertain. Germline CDR1 is GTSNPN and CDR2 is SVGIG (reference sequence). V lost 3 bases and J lost 4, with 13 bases in between. This CDR3 region has 14 residues. The CDR3, as DNA: TGTGCCTGGAGCCAACTAAGTGGAAATCAGCCCCAGCATTTT. Protein: CAWSQLSGNQPQHF.

The chain recombines TRBV7-3 with TRBJ2-1; D gene unclear. Germline values: CDR1 SGHTA, CDR2 FQGTGA. The V and J ends lost 5 bases and 5 bases respectively, with 10 bases between them. The CDR3 runs 13 residues. CDR3: CASSDGRDNEQFF. CDR3 nucleotides: TGTGCCAGCAGCGACGGCCGGGACAATGAGCAGTTCTTC.

The chain carries TRBV19 and TRBJ2-2, with a possible D match to TRBD1 (5 bases). The germline V gene encodes CDR1 LNHDA and CDR2 SQIVND (reference sequence). Trimming left V 5 bases short and J 6 bases short, with 7 bases between. CDR3 length equals 12 residues. The CDR3 loop is CASSLGAGELFF. Written as DNA, the CDR3 is TGTGCCAGTAGTCTAGGGGCCGGGGAGCTGTTTTTT.

CDR3 nucleotides: TGTGCCAGCAGCTCCGCCCCAGGGGATGGGAATCAGCCCCAGCATTTT. This encodes CASSSAPGDGNQPQHF. This chain uses TRBV5-5 with TRBJ1-5, with TRBD1 as a possible D gene (6 bases). CDR1 is SGHKS, CDR2 YYEKEE, per germline (reference sequence). Trimming shortened V by 3 bases and J by 4 bases, and 17 bases separated the two germline ends. The CDR3 consists of 16 residues.

The chain couples TRBV5-1 to TRBJ2-3; 7 bases line up with TRBD2. The trim removed 6 bases at V and 0 bases at J, leaving 4 bases unmatched. The CDR3 runs to 14 residues. Germline V gene lookup returns CDR1 SGHRS and CDR2 YFSETQ. This chain's CDR3 is CASMERGSTDTQYF. As DNA, the CDR3 is TGCGCCAGCATGGAGCGGGGAAGCACAGATACGCAGTATTTT.